These 23 T cell receptor beta chains were sequenced from one sample in a study of blood T cell repertoires in COVID-19. TCRdb keeps only in-frame clones here, not all; method: immunoSEQ multiplex PCR. The sample lists 200,000 to 250,000 clones; 80% to 85% were seen once. Input material: peripheral blood. The source of these receptors is a woman in her twenties or thirties who had recovered from COVID-19.

This clone has only one observation. This chain connects TRBV5-5 to TRBJ2-3, with 7 bases that match TRBD2. CDR1 is SGHKS, CDR2 YYEKEE, per germline (reference sequence). CDR3 length: 15 amino acids. The ends lost 1 base at V and 2 bases at J; junction bases unmatched: 4. The CDR3: CASSLLLANTDTQYF. The DNA for the CDR3 is TGTGCCAGCAGCTTGCTACTAGCGAACACAGATACGCAGTATTTT.

The chain links TRBV7-3 to TRBJ2-2; 14 positions agree with TRBD2. The ends lost 4 bases at V and 3 bases at J; junction bases unmatched: 4. In germline, CDR1 is SGHTA, CDR2 FQGTGA. CDR3 length: 17 amino acids. CDR3 amino acids: CASSSTSGRADTGELFF. CDR3 coding DNA: TGTGCCAGCAGCTCGACTAGCGGGAGGGCGGACACCGGGGAGCTGTTTTTT.

This clone has just one count. The chain couples TRBV10-3 to TRBJ2-7, with a tentative D call TRBD1 (5 bases). The germline V gene has CDR1 ENHRY and CDR2 SYGVKD. The ends were cut back, 11 bases at V and 0 bases at J, with 11 bases in the middle. There are 12 residues in the CDR3. CDR3: CAAQGRSYEQYF. CDR3 coding DNA: TGTGCCGCCCAGGGCCGCTCCTACGAGCAGTACTTC.

The chain carries TRBV5-5 and TRBJ2-7, with D possibly being TRBD1 (5 bases). The V end was cut by 3 bases, the J end by 5 bases, with 18 bases between. The CDR3 loop spans 15 amino acids. Germline CDR1 SGHKS, CDR2 YYEKEE (reference sequence). CDR3 bases: TGTGCCAGCAGCTCTACCCAGGGTGATCCCCACGAGCAGTACTTC. Residues: CASSSTQGDPHEQYF.

The chain links TRBV5-4 to TRBJ2-7; 7 bases fit TRBD1. CDR1 and CDR2 from the germline V gene are SGHNT and YYREEE (reference sequence). The CDR3 has 14 amino acids. Trimming removed 5 bases from V and 2 bases from J; junction bases left unmatched: 7. This CDR3 reads CASRPGQWTYEQYF. The CDR3, as DNA: TGTGCCAGCAGACCGGGACAGTGGACCTACGAGCAGTACTTC. Together with reference TRBV5-4 and TRBJ2-7, the CDR3 gives the full variable domain: ETGVTQSPTHLIKTRGQQVTLRCSSQSGHNTVSWYQQALGQGPQFIFQYYREEENGRGNFPPRFSGLQFPNYSSELNVNALELDDSALYLCASRPGQWTYEQYFGPGTRLTVT.

The chain joins TRBV28 to TRBJ2-7, with D possibly being TRBD1 (5 bases). Looked up from germline, CDR1 is MDHEN and CDR2 is SYDVKM. Deletions cut 5 bases from V and 1 base from J, with 9 bases between. The CDR3 is made up of 13 amino acids. CDR3 sequence (DNA): TGTGCCAGCAGTATAACAGGATCCTACGAGCAGTACTTC. Its translation: CASSITGSYEQYF.

This clone occurred once. This rearrangement joins TRBV25-1 to TRBJ1-1; 8 nucleotides align to TRBD1. The ends lost 1 base at V and 8 bases at J; junction bases unmatched: 9. Germline V gives CDR1 MGHDK, CDR2 SYGVNS. The CDR3 spans 15 residues. CDR3 in DNA: TGTGCCAGCAGTGAATCGCAACAGGGGGATAAAGAAGCTTTCTTT. As protein: CASSESQQGDKEAFF.

This chain links TRBV7-6 with TRBJ2-7; 9 positions agree with TRBD2. This CDR3 spans 14 amino acids. CDR1 and CDR2 (germline): SGHVS, FNYEAQ. V dropped 6 bases and J dropped 3; count of bases not matched to a gene: 6. For the CDR3, the DNA is TGTGCCAGCAGTCGTAGCGGGAGCGGCTACGAGCAGTACTTC. Translating gives CASSRSGSGYEQYF.

V gene TRBV6-1 combines with J gene TRBJ2-7; D is uncertain. CDR1 is MNHNS and CDR2 is SASEGT in the germline V gene. Trimming pared 1 base from V and 6 bases from J, leaving 7 bases between. The CDR3 covers 12 residues. This CDR3 is CASSEGAGEQYF. The CDR3 DNA sequence: TGTGCCAGCAGTGAAGGGGCCGGCGAGCAGTACTTC.

The CDR3 reads CASGLEGAGEKLFF. As DNA, the CDR3 is TGTGCTAGTGGTTTGGAGGGGGCCGGGGAAAAACTGTTTTTT. The V and J genes are TRBV12-5 and TRBJ1-4, with 7 bases aligning to TRBD1. Germline-derived CDR1 and CDR2 are LGHNT and FRNRAP. V lost 1 base to trimming and J lost 8 bases; unmatched junction nucleotides: 4. The CDR3 covers 14 residues.

The chain recombines TRBV6-2 or TRBV6-3 with TRBJ2-1, with TRBD2 identical over 9 bases. The CDR3 runs 18 residues. Germline CDR1 and CDR2: MNHEY and SVGEGT. V was pared by 2 bases and J by 8 bases, with 16 bases of the junction left unmatched. CDR3: CASSYGFSGGQGRHEQFF. CDR3 bases: TGTGCCAGCAGTTACGGGTTTAGCGGGGGCCAGGGGAGGCATGAGCAGTTCTTC.

This clone was found once. The chain recombines TRBV28 with TRBJ2-7; the D gene is possibly TRBD2 (6 bases). The length of the CDR3 is 15 residues. CDR1 is MDHEN and CDR2 is SYDVKM in the germline V gene. V was pared by 2 bases and J by 3 bases, with 14 bases between. The CDR3 protein is CASSLGGTGHYEQYF. The CDR3 nucleotides are TGTGCCAGCAGTTTAGGAGGGACCGGCCACTACGAGCAGTACTTC.

V gene TRBV11-2 combines with J gene TRBJ2-3; TRBD1 is a possible D gene (6 bases). This CDR3 is 14 amino acids long. Germline V CDR1 and CDR2: SGHAT, FQNNGV. V lost 5 bases to trimming and J lost 2 bases, with 11 bases between them. CDR3 in DNA: TGTGCCAGCAGCCGTACAGGGCCCACAGATACGCAGTATTTT. It translates to CASSRTGPTDTQYF.

The V gene is TRBV30, the J gene TRBJ1-3; D unclear. Per germline, CDR1 GTSNPN and CDR2 SVGIG (reference sequence). The CDR3 has 14 amino acids. Trimming pared 0 bases from V and 10 bases from J, leaving 16 bases between. CDR3 sequence: CAWSVSPQDGTIYF. DNA for the CDR3: TGTGCCTGGAGTGTATCTCCGCAGGATGGAACCATATATTTT.

In nucleotides, the CDR3 is TGTGCCAGCAGCGGGAGGACCGGGGAGCTGTTTTTT. This translates into CASSGRTGELFF. This sequence joins TRBV3-1 (or the pseudogene TRBV3-2) and TRBJ2-2, with D possibly matching TRBD2 (6 bases). The germline CDR1 and CDR2 sequences are LGHDT and YNNKEL (reference sequence). The CDR3 runs to 12 residues. Trimming left V 5 bases short and J 5 bases short, with 6 bases between.

This chain uses TRBV11-2 with TRBJ2-1, with a weak D call TRBD2 (7 bases). The germline V gene has CDR1 SGHAT and CDR2 FQNNGV. The CDR3 is made up of 16 amino acids. V shed 0 bases and J shed 8 bases, with 17 bases lying between them. This CDR3 is CASSLDSRGGADEQFF. Here the CDR3 DNA reads TGTGCCAGCAGCTTAGATAGTAGGGGGGGCGCCGATGAGCAGTTCTTC. Drawing the rest from reference TRBV11-2 and TRBJ2-1, the complete variable domain is EAGVAQSPRYKIIEKRQSVAFWCNPISGHATLYWYQQILGQGPKLLIQFQNNGVVDDSQLPKDRFSAERLKGVDSTLKIQPAKLEDSAVYLCASSLDSRGGADEQFFGPGTRLTVL.

This clone was recorded once. The chain has TRBV9 and TRBJ2-3; 7 bases fit TRBD1. This CDR3 region has 16 residues. V shed 3 bases and J 3 bases; nucleotides not matched to a gene: 10. From germline, CDR1 is SGDLS and CDR2 YYNGEE. The CDR3 DNA reads as TGTGCCAGCAGCGCCCTTCCGGAACAGGGGACAGATACGCAGTATTTT. Translated: CASSALPEQGTDTQYF.

This sequence joins TRBV27 and TRBJ2-3, with 7 bases that match TRBD2. V shed 1 base and J 3 bases; nucleotides not matched to a gene: 1. The germline V gene encodes CDR1 MNHEY and CDR2 SMNVEV (reference sequence). This CDR3 has 14 residues. This CDR3 reads CASSLWGGTDTQYF. The CDR3 coding sequence is TGTGCCAGCAGTTTATGGGGGGGAACAGATACGCAGTATTTT.

CDR3 bases: TGTGCCAGCAGCTGGGGGACAGGGAAAGAGACCCAGTACTTC. Encoded protein: CASSWGTGKETQYF. The chain uses TRBV7-9 and TRBJ2-5; the match to TRBD1 covers 9 bases. The CDR3 has 14 amino acids. Germline CDR1 reads SEHNR; CDR2 reads FQNEAQ (reference sequence). The V segment lost 4 bases and the J segment 3 bases; nucleotides outside the gene matches: 3.

V usage is TRBV10-3 and J usage is TRBJ1-2, with 8 bases fitting TRBD1. Germline V gene data show CDR1 as ENHRY and CDR2 as SYGVKD. V was pared by 4 bases and J by 8 bases, with 15 bases of the junction left unmatched. The CDR3 sequence is 16 residues long. The CDR3 DNA reads TGTGCCATCAGTGGGGTTGAGGACAGGGCGGATTGGGGCTACACCTTC. It specifies CAISGVEDRADWGYTF.

The chain couples TRBV4-1 to TRBJ2-5, with 11 bases lining up with TRBD2. Germline values: CDR1 MGHRA, CDR2 YSYEKL. V lost 0 bases to trimming and J lost 7 bases; unmatched junction nucleotides: 4. This CDR3 is 15 amino acids long. CDR3 amino acids: CASSQDGLAGRTQYF. In DNA, the CDR3 is TGCGCCAGCAGCCAAGATGGACTAGCGGGTAGGACCCAGTACTTC.

This clone was picked up one time. The CDR3 spells CASSWGGSPYEQYF. The CDR3 nucleotides are TGTGCCAGCAGCTGGGGGGGGTCTCCCTACGAGCAGTACTTC. The chain recombines TRBV11-2 with TRBJ2-7; 7 nucleotides agree with TRBD2. The germline CDR1 and CDR2 sequences are SGHAT and FQNNGV. Germline trimming cut 4 bases from V and 2 bases from J; bases unmatched to any gene: 5. The CDR3 runs to 14 residues.

V usage is TRBV7-3 and J usage is TRBJ2-3; 10 bases match TRBD2. After removal of 4 bases from V and 2 bases from J, the junction contained 6 bases not matched to a gene. Germline-derived CDR1 and CDR2 are SGHTA and FQGTGA. The length of the CDR3 is 16 residues. DNA of the CDR3: TGTGCCAGCAGCTCGGGGACTAGCGCCAACACAGATACGCAGTATTTT. Protein product: CASSSGTSANTDTQYF.